Each of the 30 T cell receptor beta chains below was sequenced from the same sample in a study of T-cell reconstitution after alpha-beta-depleted transplantation in children. Unique molecular identifiers were used to barcode this TCRbeta library. Each CDR3 protein gets one entry after TCRdb re-called the PCR reads with MiXCR. The repertoire holds about 830,000 distinct CDR3 sequences, approximately 15% seen once, with around 5% in the top ten. The sequencing used PBMCs, mostly from graft donor cells, collected 360 days after TCRalphabeta/CD19-depleted stem cell transplant. The receptors stem from a male patient between 5 and 17 years old who had a stem cell transplant for acute lymphoblastic leukemia, so the T cells may come from the graft donor.

The sample holds a few counts of this clonotype. This rearrangement joins TRBV19 to TRBJ2-4, with D unresolved. The ends were cut back, 7 bases at V and 5 bases at J, with 21 bases in the middle. The V gene's germline CDR1 is LNHDA and CDR2 SQIVND (reference sequence). This CDR3 has 16 amino acids. CDR3 nucleotide sequence: TGTGCCAGTACCCCGTTGTGGCTAGACGATCAAAACATTCAGTACTTC. Translating it yields CASTPLWLDDQNIQYF. Combining the CDR3 with reference TRBV19 and TRBJ2-4 gives the whole variable domain DGGITQSPKYLFRKEGQNVTLSCEQNLNHDAMYWYRQDPGQGLRLIYYSQIVNDFQKGDIAEGYSVSREKKESFPLTVTSAQKNPTAFYLCASTPLWLDDQNIQYFGAGTRLSVL.

The rearrangement joins TRBV5-6 to TRBJ2-2, with D unclear. The CDR3 is 13 residues long. CDR1 and CDR2 from the germline V gene are SGHDT and YYEEEE. Trimming took off 1 base at V and 9 bases at J, with 10 bases between the two ends. The CDR3 nucleotides read TGTGCCAGCAGCTTGACTGATTACCGGGAGCTGTTTTTT. Its translation is CASSLTDYRELFF.

This chain links TRBV10-3 with TRBJ1-5; D not resolved. This CDR3 is 13 amino acids long. Between the trimmed V and J ends, which lost 7 bases and 7 bases, there was a span of 14 bases. The germline gives CDR1 ENHRY, CDR2 SYGVKD. The CDR3 DNA follows: TGTGCCATCACCGGGGAGCCAAGCCAGCCCCAGCATTTT. This translates into CAITGEPSQPQHF.

The genes are TRBV12-3 or TRBV12-4 and TRBJ2-5; possibly TRBD1 for D (6 bases). The CDR3 sequence is 12 residues long. Trimming removed 8 bases from V and 4 bases from J, with 11 bases in between. The DNA of the CDR3 is TGTGCCAGCGAGTTAGGGGGAGAGACCCAGTACTTC. This codes for CASELGGETQYF.

The sample holds many counts of this clonotype. The chain is built from TRBV13 and TRBJ2-1; possible D gene TRBD1, 5 bases. With 4 bases removed from V and 0 bases from J, the gap between germline ends came to 13 bases. The CDR3 loop spans 16 amino acids. CDR1 and CDR2 from the germline V gene are PRHDT and FYEKMQ (reference sequence). CDR3 nucleotides: TGTGCCAGCAGCTATAGGGGCAGGAGCTCCTACAATGAGCAGTTCTTC. Protein: CASSYRGRSSYNEQFF.

V gene TRBV20-1 combines with J gene TRBJ2-7, with TRBD1 matching 7 bases. This CDR3 has 14 residues. CDR1 DFQATT and CDR2 SNEGSKA come from the germline V gene (reference sequence). The V gene end was trimmed by 3 bases and the J gene end by 0 bases; junction bases not matched to a gene: 5. CDR3 region: CSASRTGPSYEQYF. CDR3 bases: TGCAGTGCTAGTAGGACAGGCCCCTCCTACGAGCAGTACTTC.

A few counts support this clonotype. This sequence joins TRBV5-1 and TRBJ2-7; 12 bases match TRBD2. Germline trimming cut 4 bases from V and 0 bases from J; bases unmatched to any gene: 8. Germline V gives CDR1 SGHRS, CDR2 YFSETQ. The CDR3 totals 17 residues. The CDR3 bases are TGCGCCAGCAGCAGGGGGACTAGCGGGCTAAGCTCCTACGAGCAGTACTTC. Protein sequence: CASSRGTSGLSSYEQYF. The entire variable domain, with the rest obtained from reference TRBV5-1 and TRBJ2-7, is as follows: KAGVTQTPRYLIKTRGQQVTLSCSPISGHRSVSWYQQTPGQGLQFLFEYFSETQRNKGNFPGRFSGRQFSNSRSEMNVSTLELGDSALYLCASSRGTSGLSSYEQYFGPGTRLTVT.

The table lists this clonotype with a few counts. J is TRBJ2-7 and V is TRBV5-5; the match to TRBD1 covers 9 bases. Germline CDR1 and CDR2: SGHKS and YYEKEE (reference sequence). The CDR3 is 14 residues long. After removal of 2 bases from V and 5 bases from J, the junction contained 5 bases not matched to a gene. CDR3 loop: CASSFHRGQDEQYF. DNA for the CDR3: TGTGCCAGCAGCTTCCACAGGGGGCAAGACGAGCAGTACTTC.

This clonotype was seen a few times. The chain has TRBV15 and TRBJ1-2, with 9 bases lining up with TRBD1. Germline V gives CDR1 LNHNV, CDR2 YYDKDF (reference sequence). The CDR3 contains 15 residues. V shed 2 bases, J shed 6 bases, and the junction held 7 bases outside the gene matches. CDR3 coding DNA: TGTGCCACCAGCAGAACTGGGACAGGGTCGGATGGCTACACCTTC. Translation: CATSRTGTGSDGYTF.

The table lists this clonotype with many counts. The rearrangement links TRBV2 to TRBJ2-5; the D is unclear. CDR3 length equals 14 residues. Germline assignment: CDR1 SNHLY and CDR2 FYNNEI. V gave up 0 bases and J gave up 2 bases, with 7 bases separating them. The CDR3 nucleotides read TGTGCCAGCAGTGAAGCGGCTGGTCAAGAGACCCAGTACTTC. This codes for CASSEAAGQETQYF.

This clonotype was seen many times. The J gene is TRBJ2-1, the V gene TRBV24-1; D unclear. CDR1 KGHDR and CDR2 SFDVKD come from the germline V gene. V was pared by 0 bases and J by 8 bases, with 7 bases between. The CDR3 runs 13 residues. CDR3 loop: CATSDLTSDEQFF. DNA for the CDR3: TGTGCCACCAGTGATTTGACCAGTGATGAGCAGTTCTTC.

This clonotype was detected only a few times. The chain recombines TRBV28 with TRBJ2-1; no firm D call. The CDR3 length is 15 residues. The germline CDR1 and CDR2 sequences are MDHEN and SYDVKM. V dropped 5 bases and J dropped 5 bases, with 16 bases sitting between them. Written as DNA, the CDR3 is TGTGCCAGCAGTCCTACCGCGGTTATAAACAATGAGCAGTTCTTC. Its translation is CASSPTAVINNEQFF.

The V and J genes are TRBV11-1 and TRBJ2-1; 7 bases map to TRBD2. CDR1 SGHAT and CDR2 FQDESV come from the germline V gene (reference sequence). The CDR3 is 18 amino acids. Trimming took 2 bases from V and 4 from J; bases not matched to a gene: 14. CDR3 protein: CASSLFNLGTILYNEQFF. The CDR3 nucleotides read TGTGCCAGCAGCTTATTTAACCTCGGGACTATTCTTTACAATGAGCAGTTCTTC.

This chain joins TRBV27 and TRBJ2-7; D is undetermined. The CDR3 sequence is 16 residues long. Trimming removed 0 bases from V and 5 bases from J, with 17 bases in between. Germline assignment: CDR1 MNHEY and CDR2 SMNVEV (reference sequence). The CDR3 DNA sequence: TGTGCCAGCAGTTTATCCCCCCGGCCCGGGCACAACGAGCAGTACTTC. Translation: CASSLSPRPGHNEQYF.

This clonotype showed up just a few times. The V and J genes are TRBV5-1 and TRBJ2-2, with D maybe TRBD1 (6 bases). The length of the CDR3 is 14 residues. V gave up 4 bases and J gave up 1 base, with 8 bases separating them. Germline-derived CDR1 and CDR2 are SGHRS and YFSETQ. This chain's CDR3 is CASSMTGNTGELFF. The CDR3 region has the DNA TGCGCCAGCAGCATGACAGGGAACACCGGGGAGCTGTTTTTT.

The chain couples TRBV10-3 to TRBJ2-7; maybe TRBD1 (5 bases). The CDR3 totals 13 residues. CDR1 is ENHRY and CDR2 is SYGVKD in the germline V gene. Trimming took off 3 bases at V and 8 bases at J, with 14 bases between the two ends. The CDR3 here is CAISEVIGAKQYF. CDR3 coding DNA: TGTGCCATCAGTGAAGTTATAGGGGCGAAGCAGTACTTC.

This clonotype was observed many times. The rearrangement uses TRBV29-1 and TRBJ2-5; the match to TRBD1 covers 10 bases. The germline CDR1 and CDR2 sequences are SQVTM and ANQGSEA. There are 14 residues in the CDR3. The junction had 6 bases not matched to a gene; V was cut back by 7 bases and J by 1 base. The CDR3 is CSAWDRGIQETQYF. CDR3 bases: TGCAGCGCCTGGGACAGGGGAATCCAAGAGACCCAGTACTTC.

The gene calls are TRBV30 and TRBJ2-7; 8 nucleotides match TRBD1. This CDR3 region has 17 residues. The germline gives CDR1 GTSNPN, CDR2 SVGIG (reference sequence). V shed 3 bases and J 1 base; nucleotides not matched to a gene: 14. Written as DNA, the CDR3 is TGTGCCTGGAGGGATCTGCTCTGGACAGGGAGTTCCTACGAGCAGTACTTC. This encodes CAWRDLLWTGSSYEQYF.

The sample holds a few counts of this clonotype. This sequence joins TRBV4-1 and TRBJ1-1, with 8 bases fitting TRBD1. CDR3 size: 16 residues. Per germline, CDR1 MGHRA and CDR2 YSYEKL. The J segment lost 5 bases and the V segment lost 3 bases, leaving 11 bases of the junction unmatched. As DNA, the CDR3 is TGCGCCAGCAGCCACGGACTCAGGGGGCGGAGGACTGAAGCTTTCTTT. Protein product: CASSHGLRGRRTEAFF.

The rearrangement uses TRBV7-9 and TRBJ2-3, with 9 nucleotides matching TRBD1. Germline CDR1 is SEHNR and CDR2 is FQNEAQ (reference sequence). V was clipped by 5 bases and J by 4 bases; unmatched bases: 4. The CDR3 contains 14 residues. CDR3: CASSVGQGPDTQYF. DNA of the CDR3: TGTGCCAGCAGCGTGGGACAGGGCCCAGATACGCAGTATTTT.

This clonotype was seen more than once but under ten times. The V call is TRBV20-1, the J call TRBJ2-1, with a possible D match to TRBD2 (5 bases). Trimming took 6 bases from V and 0 from J, leaving 15 bases between them. This CDR3 has 15 amino acids. Per the germline V gene, CDR1 is DFQATT and CDR2 is SNEGSKA (reference sequence). CDR3 DNA: TGCAGTGCCTCCGACTATACGAGCTCCTACAATGAGCAGTTCTTC. Its protein is CSASDYTSSYNEQFF.

This clonotype was seen once. The V call is TRBV18, the J call TRBJ2-3; D gene uncertain. The CDR3 length is 15 residues. Trimming removed 2 bases at V and 4 bases at J, with 13 bases between. Germline CDR1 and CDR2: KGHSH and LQKENI. CDR3 DNA sequence: TGTGCCAGCTCACCAGAGGTCGGCTACTCAGATACGCAGTATTTT. This encodes CASSPEVGYSDTQYF.

V gene TRBV7-3 combines with J gene TRBJ2-1; 9 nucleotides align to TRBD2. Germline trimming cut 4 bases from V and 0 bases from J; bases unmatched to any gene: 7. This CDR3 is built from 17 residues. Germline V gene sequence: CDR1 SGHTA, CDR2 FQGTGA. CDR3 nucleotide sequence: TGTGCCAGCAGCTCCATTAGCGGGGGAAACTCCTACAATGAGCAGTTCTTC. Its translation is CASSSISGGNSYNEQFF.

In its sample, this clonotype was seen a few times. This chain links TRBV6-1 with TRBJ2-7, with 9 positions matching TRBD2. Germline trimming cut 9 bases from V and 1 base from J; bases unmatched to any gene: 7. Looked up from germline, CDR1 is MNHNS and CDR2 is SASEGT. This CDR3 contains 14 residues. The CDR3 DNA reads TGTGCCAGTGGTCCTAGCGGGAAGTCCTACGAGCAGTACTTC. Translating gives CASGPSGKSYEQYF.

The rearrangement uses TRBV19 and TRBJ2-2; 9 bases fit TRBD2. The CDR3 has 18 residues. CDR1 and CDR2 (germline): LNHDA, SQIVND (reference sequence). Losses at the gene ends were 5 bases for V and 6 bases for J; bases not matched to a gene: 16. The CDR3 is CASSPRGRAVPGPGELFF. CDR3 in DNA: TGTGCCAGTAGTCCCCGCGGGAGGGCCGTTCCCGGGCCCGGGGAGCTGTTTTTT. Looking up the rest from reference TRBV19 and TRBJ2-2 gives the full variable domain: DGGITQSPKYLFRKEGQNVTLSCEQNLNHDAMYWYRQDPGQGLRLIYYSQIVNDFQKGDIAEGYSVSREKKESFPLTVTSAQKNPTAFYLCASSPRGRAVPGPGELFFGEGSRLTVL.

The chain combines TRBV7-9 with TRBJ2-3; 11 bases agree with TRBD2. CDR1 and CDR2 from the germline V gene are SEHNR and FQNEAQ (reference sequence). The V segment lost 1 base and the J segment 4 bases; nucleotides outside the gene matches: 4. The CDR3 covers 16 residues. The CDR3 here is CASSLVAGGIADTQYF. For the CDR3, the DNA is TGTGCCAGCAGCTTAGTAGCGGGAGGGATCGCAGATACGCAGTATTTT.

The CDR3 coding sequence is TGTGCCAGCAGCAAGATCGGGATCACAGATACGCAGTATTTT. Residues: CASSKIGITDTQYF. The V call is TRBV13, the J call TRBJ2-3; the D gene is possibly TRBD2 (5 bases). V lost 5 bases to trimming and J lost 2 bases, with 11 bases between them. Looked up from germline, CDR1 is PRHDT and CDR2 is FYEKMQ (reference sequence). The CDR3 runs to 14 residues.

The chain has TRBV10-3 and TRBJ2-1; a possible D gene is TRBD2 (6 bases). The CDR3 covers 12 residues. CDR1 is ENHRY, CDR2 SYGVKD, per germline. V was clipped by 11 bases and J by 6 bases, with 14 bases between them. For the CDR3, the DNA is TGTGCCGTTTCGACTAGACCCAATGAGCAGTTCTTC. Its protein product is CAVSTRPNEQFF.

The genes are TRBV5-1 and TRBJ1-4; weak D call: TRBD1 (5 bases). This CDR3 is built from 16 residues. CDR1 and CDR2 (germline): SGHRS, YFSETQ. With 0 bases removed from V and 0 bases from J, the gap between germline ends came to 9 bases. DNA for the CDR3: TGCGCCAGCAGCTTGGAAGCAGGGACAACTAATGAAAAACTGTTTTTT. Encoded protein: CASSLEAGTTNEKLFF.

The chain joins TRBV12-3 or TRBV12-4 to TRBJ2-7; 8 bases are a match to TRBD1. The junction had 4 bases not matched to a gene; V was cut back by 6 bases and J by 6 bases. The CDR3 has 12 amino acids. In DNA form, the CDR3 reads TGTGCCAGCAGGGCCAGGGGGCGCGAGCAGTACTTC. Protein product: CASRARGREQYF.